This record looks at one TCR beta chain sequence and its context. CDR1 SGHNT and CDR2 YYREEE come from the germline V gene (reference sequence). Trimming pared 0 bases from V and 3 bases from J, leaving 6 bases between. The CDR3 extends over 13 amino acids. As processed by the authors: Amplifying reference gene primers gave estimates of nucleated cell counts. Clones were read by immunoSEQ multiplex PCR, and TCRdb kept only the in-frame ones, dropping some. Clonal size and the V and J genes are those of that table, whereas D and trimming came from the DNA. The data contain about 75,000 clones, roughly 88% of them singletons. The data originate from a study of blood T cell repertoires in COVID-19. Study summary: Italy, Spain and the United States were the sources of the convalescent and acute COVID-19 samples. T cells, B-cell-depleted T cells, or PBMCs supplied cDNA or gDNA.

This receptor was obtained from a human donor in a cohort sampled during active COVID-19. This chain links TRBV5-4 with TRBJ1-1; D remains ambiguous. The sequenced sample consisted of peripheral blood. The chain's CDR3 is CASSLARDTEAFF. CDR3 coding DNA: TGTGCCAGCAGCTTGGCCCGGGACACTGAAGCTTTCTTT. Together with reference TRBV5-4 and TRBJ1-1, the CDR3 gives the full variable domain: ETGVTQSPTHLIKTRGQQVTLRCSSQSGHNTVSWYQQALGQGPQFIFQYYREEENGRGNFPPRFSGLQFPNYSSELNVNALELDDSALYLCASSLARDTEAFFGQGTRLTVV.